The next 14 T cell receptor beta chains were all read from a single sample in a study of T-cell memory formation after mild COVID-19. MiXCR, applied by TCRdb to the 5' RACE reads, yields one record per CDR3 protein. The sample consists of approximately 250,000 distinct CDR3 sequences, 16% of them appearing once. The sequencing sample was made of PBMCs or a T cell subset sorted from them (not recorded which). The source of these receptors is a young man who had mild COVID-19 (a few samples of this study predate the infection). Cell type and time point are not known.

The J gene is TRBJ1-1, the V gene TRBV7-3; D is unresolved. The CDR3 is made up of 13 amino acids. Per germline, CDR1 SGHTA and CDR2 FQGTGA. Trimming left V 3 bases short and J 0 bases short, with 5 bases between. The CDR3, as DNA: TGTGCCAGCAGCTTCAACATGAACACTGAAGCTTTCTTT. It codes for CASSFNMNTEAFF.

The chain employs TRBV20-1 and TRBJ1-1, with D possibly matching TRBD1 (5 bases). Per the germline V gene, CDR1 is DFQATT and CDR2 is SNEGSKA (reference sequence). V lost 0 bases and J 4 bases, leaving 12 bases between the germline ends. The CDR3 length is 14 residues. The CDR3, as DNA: TGCAGTGCTAGAGAGGGGCCAGGCGTCACTGAAGCTTTCTTT. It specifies CSAREGPGVTEAFF.

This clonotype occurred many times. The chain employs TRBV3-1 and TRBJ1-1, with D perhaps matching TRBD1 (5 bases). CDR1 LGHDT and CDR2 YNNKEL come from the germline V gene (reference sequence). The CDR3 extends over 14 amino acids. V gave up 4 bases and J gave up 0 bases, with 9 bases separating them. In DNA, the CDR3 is TGTGCCAGCAGCCCCGGGACGGTGAACACTGAAGCTTTCTTT. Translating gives CASSPGTVNTEAFF.

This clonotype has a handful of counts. The CDR3 here is CASSQELAGEQFF. In DNA, the CDR3 is TGCGCCAGCAGCCAAGAATTAGCGGGGGAGCAGTTCTTC. V gene TRBV4-1 combines with J gene TRBJ2-1, with 8 positions matching TRBD2. The CDR3 totals 13 residues. CDR1 is MGHRA and CDR2 is YSYEKL in the germline V gene. V was pared by 0 bases and J by 10 bases, with 2 bases of the junction left unmatched.

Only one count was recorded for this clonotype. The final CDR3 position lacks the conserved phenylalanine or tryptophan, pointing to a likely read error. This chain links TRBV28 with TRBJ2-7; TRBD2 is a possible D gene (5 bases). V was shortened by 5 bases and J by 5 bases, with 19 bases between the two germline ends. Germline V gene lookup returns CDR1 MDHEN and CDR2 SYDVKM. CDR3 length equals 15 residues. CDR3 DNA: TGTGCCAGCAGTACCCCGATAGTCGGAGGCAACGAGCAGTACTTA. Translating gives CASSTPIVGGNEQYL.

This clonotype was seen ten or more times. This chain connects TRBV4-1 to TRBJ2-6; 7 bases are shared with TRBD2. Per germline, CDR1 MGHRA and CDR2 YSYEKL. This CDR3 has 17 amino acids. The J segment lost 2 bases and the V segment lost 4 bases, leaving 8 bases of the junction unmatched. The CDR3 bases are TGCGCCAGCAGCCGGGCGGGGGTAATCACTGGGGCCAACGTCCTGACTTTC. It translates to CASSRAGVITGANVLTF.

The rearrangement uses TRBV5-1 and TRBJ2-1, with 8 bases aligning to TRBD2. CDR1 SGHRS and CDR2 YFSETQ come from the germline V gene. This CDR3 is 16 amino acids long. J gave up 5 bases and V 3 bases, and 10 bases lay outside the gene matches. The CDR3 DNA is TGCGCCAGCAGCTGGGGATGGGCGGGGGGTCACAATGAGCAGTTCTTC. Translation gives CASSWGWAGGHNEQFF.

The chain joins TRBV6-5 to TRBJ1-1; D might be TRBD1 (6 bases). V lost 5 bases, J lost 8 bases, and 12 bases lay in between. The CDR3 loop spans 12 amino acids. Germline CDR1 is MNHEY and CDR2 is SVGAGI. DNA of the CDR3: TGTGCCAGCAGTGACGACGGGACAGAAGCTTTCTTT. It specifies CASSDDGTEAFF.

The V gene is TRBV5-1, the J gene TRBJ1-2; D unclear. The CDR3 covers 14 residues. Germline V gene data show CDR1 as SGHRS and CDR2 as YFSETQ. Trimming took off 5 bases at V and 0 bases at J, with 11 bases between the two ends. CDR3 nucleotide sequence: TGCGCCAGCAGGCCCCAGAACTCTAACTATGGCTACACCTTC. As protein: CASRPQNSNYGYTF.

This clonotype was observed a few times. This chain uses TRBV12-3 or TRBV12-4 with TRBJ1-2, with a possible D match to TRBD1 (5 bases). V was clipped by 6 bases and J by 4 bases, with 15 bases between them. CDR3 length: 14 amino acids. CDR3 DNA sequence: TGTGCCAGCAGACTCGCAGGGTCTTCCTATGGCTACACCTTC. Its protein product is CASRLAGSSYGYTF.

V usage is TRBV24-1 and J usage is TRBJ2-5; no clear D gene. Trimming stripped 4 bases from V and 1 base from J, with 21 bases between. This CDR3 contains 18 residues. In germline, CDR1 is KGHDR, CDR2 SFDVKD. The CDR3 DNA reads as TGTGCCACCAGTGAATACCCTTCGGGTTCCCATCCCCAAGAGACCCAGTACTTC. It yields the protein CATSEYPSGSHPQETQYF.

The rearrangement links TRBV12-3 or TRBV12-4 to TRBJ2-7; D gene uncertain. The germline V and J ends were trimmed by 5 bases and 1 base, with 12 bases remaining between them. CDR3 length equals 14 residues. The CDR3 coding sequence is TGTGCCAGCAGTCCGAAGGACGGTTCCTACGAGCAGTACTTC. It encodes CASSPKDGSYEQYF.

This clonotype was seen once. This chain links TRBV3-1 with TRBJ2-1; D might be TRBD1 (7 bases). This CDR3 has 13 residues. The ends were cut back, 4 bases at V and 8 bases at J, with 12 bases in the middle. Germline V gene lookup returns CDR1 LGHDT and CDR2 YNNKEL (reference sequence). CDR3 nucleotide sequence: TGTGCCAGCAGCCCTCTCAGGGGGGATGAGCAGTTCTTC. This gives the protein CASSPLRGDEQFF.

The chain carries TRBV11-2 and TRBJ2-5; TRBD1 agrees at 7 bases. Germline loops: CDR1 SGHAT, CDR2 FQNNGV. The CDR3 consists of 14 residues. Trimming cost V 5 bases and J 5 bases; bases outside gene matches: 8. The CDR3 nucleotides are TGTGCCAGCAGCCCGCGACAGGGCGGGGAGACCCAGTACTTC. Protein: CASSPRQGGETQYF.